The 27 T cell receptor beta chains below come from one sample, sequenced in a study of T cell repertoires in cytomegalovirus infection (dated by TCRdb to between 2019 and 2020). TCRdb names Illumina HiSeq 1500 as the instrument used. In-frame beta chains were kept once TCRdb had trimmed the public reads at Q25 with fastp and called clones with MiXCR. Rows merge per CDR3 protein into single entries with the most common DNA and genes. A total of around 100,000 distinct CDR3 sequences appear in this sample, under 55% of them only once. The ten largest clones capture 74% of the sample. These receptors' antigens are unknown. In the paper's terms, the treatment or condition label means: in vitro stimulation with specific CMV peptide epitopes to enrich CMV-specific T cells. The starting material was CD8+ T cells from cultured PBMCs, obtained from culture after CMV antigen stimulation. The receptor set was obtained from a human donor in good health (CMV status not recorded). Some clones in this sample may be carry-over from other donors' samples.

This rearrangement joins TRBV19 to TRBJ2-7, with 12 bases that match TRBD2. There are 15 residues in the CDR3. Trimming at V came to 5 bases and at J to 5 bases, leaving 7 bases not matched to a gene. Looked up from germline, CDR1 is LNHDA and CDR2 is SQIVND (reference sequence). The CDR3 coding sequence is TGTGCCAGTAGTTCCACTAGCGGGGGGATGAACGAGCAGTACTTC. This gives the protein CASSSTSGGMNEQYF.

On this clonotype itself: An end of the junction differs from the germline gene, which may be a read error. The chain links TRBV19 to TRBJ1-1, with TRBD1 matching 9 bases. This CDR3 comprises 13 residues. CDR1 and CDR2 from the germline V gene are LNHDA and SQIVND (reference sequence). CDR3 DNA: TGTGCCATCCGGACAGGGGCGGGCACTGTAGCTTTCTTT. Protein: CAIRTGAGTVAFF.

The chain recombines TRBV2 with TRBJ2-7, with a tentative D call TRBD1 (5 bases). V shed 3 bases and J shed 1 base, with 7 bases lying between them. From germline, CDR1 is SNHLY and CDR2 FYNNEI. CDR3 length equals 13 residues. CDR3 sequence reads: CASSEYRSYEQYF. CDR3 coding DNA: TGTGCCAGCAGTGAGTACAGGTCCTACGAGCAGTACTTC.

The chain uses TRBV27 and TRBJ2-3, with D unclear. Germline lookup yields CDR1 MNHEY and CDR2 SMNVEV (reference sequence). V was trimmed by 5 bases and J by 4 bases, leaving 10 bases between them. The CDR3 has 13 residues. The CDR3 region is CASSPLGPDTQYF. The CDR3 DNA follows: TGTGCCAGCAGTCCCCTCGGGCCAGATACGCAGTATTTT.

The V and J genes are TRBV7-3 and TRBJ2-3; 11 bases fit TRBD2. This CDR3 region has 16 residues. Germline CDR1 reads SGHTA; CDR2 reads FQGTGA. Germline trimming cut 4 bases from V and 6 bases from J; bases unmatched to any gene: 9. The CDR3 region has the DNA TGTGCCAGCAGCTCATCGCTAGCGGGGGGCGGGGATACGCAGTATTTT. This gives the protein CASSSSLAGGGDTQYF.

The genes are TRBV27 and TRBJ2-1; D is perhaps TRBD1 (6 bases). V lost 5 bases and J 8 bases, leaving 25 bases between the germline ends. Germline V gene data show CDR1 as MNHEY and CDR2 as SMNVEV (reference sequence). This CDR3 is built from 17 residues. CDR3 sequence (DNA): TGTGCCAGCAGTAGAGAGACGGCGGACAGTTTCTTCGATGAGCAGTTCTTC. Translated, it gives CASSRETADSFFDEQFF.

V and J are TRBV27 and TRBJ1-1, with a weak D call TRBD1 (5 bases). The V gene lost 2 bases and the J gene lost 11 bases, with 18 bases spanning the gap. The CDR3 is 14 amino acids. CDR1 and CDR2 from the germline V gene are MNHEY and SMNVEV (reference sequence). The CDR3 reads CASSLQAAEGEAFF. As DNA, the CDR3 is TGTGCCAGCAGTTTACAGGCAGCTGAAGGGGAGGCTTTCTTT.

The chain links TRBV7-9 to TRBJ2-1; 8 bases are a match to TRBD2. Germline CDR1 reads SEHNR; CDR2 reads FQNEAQ (reference sequence). The CDR3 totals 15 residues. V lost 6 bases to trimming and J lost 6 bases; unmatched junction nucleotides: 10. The CDR3 DNA follows: TGTGCCAGCAGTAATCCGGGACTAGTCTCCAATGAGCAGTTCTTC. Its translation: CASSNPGLVSNEQFF.

The chain employs TRBV7-9 and TRBJ2-1; TRBD1 matches at 10 bases. Germline CDR1 is SEHNR and CDR2 is FQNEAQ (reference sequence). This CDR3 region has 20 residues. The ends lost 2 bases at V and 0 bases at J; junction bases unmatched: 13. This CDR3 is CASSLPRDRGPLSSYNEQFF. The CDR3 DNA reads as TGTGCCAGCAGCTTACCCCGGGACAGGGGACCCCTAAGCTCCTACAATGAGCAGTTCTTC.

The sample holds a few counts of this clonotype. The chain carries TRBV12-3 or TRBV12-4 and TRBJ2-2; 12 nucleotides line up with TRBD1. Trimming cost V 5 bases and J 6 bases; bases outside gene matches: 4. The CDR3 is 15 amino acids. Written as DNA, the CDR3 is TGTGCCAGCAGTAGGGACAGGGGGCGGTCCGGGGAGCTGTTTTTT. Its protein is CASSRDRGRSGELFF.

The genes are TRBV7-9 and TRBJ2-3, with D tentatively TRBD1 (6 bases). The CDR3 extends over 14 amino acids. Germline CDR1 reads SEHNR; CDR2 reads FQNEAQ (reference sequence). The V end was cut by 1 base, the J end by 6 bases, with 11 bases between. Here the CDR3 reads CASSLVRGSDTQYF. CDR3 DNA: TGTGCCAGCAGCTTAGTAAGGGGGTCGGATACGCAGTATTTT.

This clonotype showed up just once. The chain is built from TRBV5-1 and TRBJ2-3, with D unclear. Germline-derived CDR1 and CDR2 are SGHRS and YFSETQ. Trimming left V 2 bases short and J 4 bases short, with 8 bases between. CDR3 length equals 13 residues. Here the CDR3 DNA reads TGCGCCAGCAGCTTATCTCAGGCAGATACGCAGTATTTT. Its translation is CASSLSQADTQYF.

J is TRBJ2-7 and V is TRBV7-4; either TRBD1 or TRBD2 may supply D (5 bases each). This CDR3 is built from 12 residues. Trimming pared 10 bases from V and 4 bases from J, leaving 14 bases between. The V gene's germline CDR1 is SGHVT and CDR2 SQSDAQ. The CDR3 here is CATLGEHYEQYF. As DNA, the CDR3 is TGTGCCACCTTGGGGGAGCATTACGAGCAGTACTTC.

This clonotype has only a few counts. This sequence joins TRBV7-9 and TRBJ1-3, with a weak D call TRBD1 (5 bases). The CDR3 consists of 16 residues. The V and J ends lost 5 bases and 2 bases respectively, with 16 bases between them. Per the germline V gene, CDR1 is SEHNR and CDR2 is FQNEAQ (reference sequence). In nucleotides, the CDR3 is TGTGCCAGCAGCCCCCCCCGGGGGGTCGCTGGAAACACCATATATTTT. Translating gives CASSPPRGVAGNTIYF. Complete variable domain (other parts from reference TRBV7-9 and TRBJ1-3): DTGVSQNPRHKITKRGQNVTFRCDPISEHNRLYWYRQTLGQGPEFLTYFQNEAQLEKSRLLSDRFSAERPKGSFSTLEIQRTEQGDSAMYLCASSPPRGVAGNTIYFGEGSWLTVV.

The genes are TRBV27 and TRBJ2-2, with TRBD1 as a possible D gene (7 bases). This CDR3 has 16 amino acids. V was clipped by 9 bases and J by 4 bases, with 21 bases between them. CDR1 MNHEY and CDR2 SMNVEV come from the germline V gene (reference sequence). CDR3: CASHPAGQGGTGELFF. The CDR3 bases are TGTGCCAGTCACCCCGCGGGGCAGGGGGGCACCGGGGAGCTGTTTTTT.

This sequence joins TRBV14 and TRBJ1-6; the D gene is possibly TRBD1 (5 bases). CDR1 is SGHDN, CDR2 FVKESK, per germline. The CDR3 extends over 15 amino acids. Trimming took 4 bases from V and 4 from J, leaving 11 bases between them. CDR3 sequence: CASSPGTDYNSPLHF. CDR3 DNA sequence: TGTGCCAGCAGCCCCGGGACCGATTATAATTCACCCCTCCACTTT.

This clonotype has just one count. The chain links TRBV7-1 to TRBJ1-6, with D perhaps TRBD1 (5 bases). TRBV7-1 is treated as an ORF (open reading frame) with a function not yet certain. The V end was cut by 8 bases, the J end by 10 bases, with 18 bases between. This CDR3 is 14 amino acids long. The CDR3 DNA sequence: TGTGCCAGCGGCAGCCCGTTGGGGGACTCACCCCTCCACTTT. It specifies CASGSPLGDSPLHF.

The chain has TRBV13 and TRBJ2-7, with 11 bases matching TRBD1. The V gene end was trimmed by 8 bases and the J gene end by 3 bases; junction bases not matched to a gene: 0. The CDR3 is made up of 12 amino acids. Per the germline V gene, CDR1 is PRHDT and CDR2 is FYEKMQ (reference sequence). CDR3 protein: CASGTGGYEQYF. CDR3 in DNA: TGTGCCAGCGGGACAGGGGGCTACGAGCAGTACTTC. Variable domain in full (rest from reference TRBV13 and TRBJ2-7): AAGVIQSPRHLIKEKRETATLKCYPIPRHDTVYWYQQGPGQDPQFLISFYEKMQSDKGSIPDRFSAQQFSDYHSELNMSSLELGDSALYFCASGTGGYEQYFGPGTRLTVT.

This clonotype was picked up many times. The chain is built from TRBV9 and TRBJ2-7; D is ambiguous. V was shortened by 0 bases and J by 5 bases, with 12 bases between the two germline ends. Germline CDR1 is SGDLS and CDR2 is YYNGEE. The CDR3 has 14 residues. As DNA, the CDR3 is TGTGCCAGCAGCGTAGCTTTAGGCTGGGACGAGCAGTACTTC. The encoded protein is CASSVALGWDEQYF.

The CDR3 nucleotides are TGTGCCAGCAGCTTATCCCGAGACAGCCCACGCTACGAGCAGTACTTC. Translated, it gives CASSLSRDSPRYEQYF. The rearrangement joins TRBV7-2 to TRBJ2-7, with a tentative D call TRBD1 (5 bases). The CDR3 is 16 amino acids. The germline CDR1 and CDR2 sequences are SGHTA and FQGNSA. Between the trimmed V and J ends, which lost 2 bases and 3 bases, there was a span of 17 bases.

This clonotype was observed a few times. The chain uses TRBV12-5 and TRBJ2-2; D remains ambiguous. The CDR3 is made up of 14 amino acids. Germline assignment: CDR1 LGHNT and CDR2 FRNRAP. Trimming shortened V by 1 base and J by 2 bases, and 5 bases separated the two germline ends. DNA for the CDR3: TGTGCTAGTGGTTTGGGCGCCAACACCGGGGAGCTGTTTTTT. Translating it yields CASGLGANTGELFF. The variable domain in full, with the rest retrieved from reference TRBV12-5 and TRBJ2-2, is DARVTQTPRHKVTEMGQEVTMRCQPILGHNTVFWYRQTMMQGLELLAYFRNRAPLDDSGMPKDRFSAEMPDATLATLKIQPSEPRDSAVYFCASGLGANTGELFFGEGSRLTVL.

The rearrangement links TRBV11-2 to TRBJ2-3, with 13 bases lining up with TRBD2. This CDR3 spans 18 amino acids. The germline V gene encodes CDR1 SGHAT and CDR2 FQNNGV. Trimming removed 6 bases from V and 0 bases from J; junction bases left unmatched: 9. The chain's CDR3 is CASRGTGTSGVSTDTQYF. CDR3 nucleotide sequence: TGTGCCAGCAGGGGGACCGGGACTAGCGGGGTGAGCACAGATACGCAGTATTTT.

In DNA form, the CDR3 reads TGTGCCAGCAGTCCTTTTGCCATGAACACTGAAGCTTTCTTT. Translating gives CASSPFAMNTEAFF. The V gene is TRBV6-6, the J gene TRBJ1-1; D remains ambiguous. Trimming took 5 bases from V and 0 from J, leaving 10 bases between them. This CDR3 is 14 amino acids long. In germline, CDR1 is MNHNY, CDR2 SVGAGI (reference sequence).

The chain couples TRBV15 to TRBJ2-7; 7 bases are shared with TRBD1. V shed 9 bases, J shed 4 bases, and the junction held 12 bases outside the gene matches. The CDR3 is made up of 14 amino acids. Per the germline V gene, CDR1 is LNHNV and CDR2 is YYDKDF (reference sequence). CDR3 sequence reads: CATAHTTGDYEQYF. CDR3 coding DNA: TGTGCCACTGCTCATACCACAGGGGATTACGAGCAGTACTTC.

This clonotype was recorded a few times. This chain joins TRBV12-3 or TRBV12-4 and TRBJ1-3; possible D gene TRBD1, 5 bases. V was shortened by 3 bases and J by 0 bases, with 15 bases between the two germline ends. The CDR3 has 17 amino acids. CDR3 DNA sequence: TGTGCCAGCAGTTTCGTCCCGGGACGTATCTCTGGAAACACCATATATTTT. Protein product: CASSFVPGRISGNTIYF.

To note about this clonotype: A single base separates this from a much larger clone, so it may be a read error. CDR3 coding DNA: TGTGCCAGCGGTGAAATAGGTGGGGGACTAGCGGGGAGCAATGAGCAGTTCTTC. Protein sequence: CASGEIGGGLAGSNEQFF. The rearrangement uses TRBV2 and TRBJ2-1, with 13 bases lining up with TRBD2. CDR1 is SNHLY and CDR2 is FYNNEI in the germline V gene. The CDR3 has 18 residues.

The chain carries TRBV27 and TRBJ1-4, with D possibly matching TRBD1 (6 bases). The V gene lost 1 base and the J gene lost 7 bases, with 13 bases spanning the gap. CDR3 size: 15 residues. Germline CDR1 reads MNHEY; CDR2 reads SMNVEV (reference sequence). The CDR3 nucleotides are TGTGCCAGCAGTTTATTGGCAGGGGATAGTGAAAAACTGTTTTTT. Protein: CASSLLAGDSEKLFF.